This T cell receptor (beta chain) appears in the sequencing data of a study of Ad26.COV2.S vaccination and SARS-CoV-2 variants. Study results and caveats: From the TCR breadth and depth analyses, total T cell responses may have been underestimated. CD8+ and CD4+ T cells specific for spike reportedly responded with substantial breadth after vaccination. Those who received vaccine or placebo ended up with similar non-spike TCR breadth.

Notes on this clone: As yet, its antigen is unknown.

CDR3 length: 17 residues. Germline V gene lookup returns CDR1 LGHNA and CDR2 YNFKEQ. J was trimmed by 4 bases and V by 0 bases; bases with no gene match: 11. Repertoires were generated with immunoSEQ multiplex PCR, while TCRdb's copy carries only in-frame clones and drops some. The sample lists under 95,000 clones; under 90% were seen once. This receptor was taken from a human donor who had recovered from COVID-19. V is TRBV4-2 and J is TRBJ1-2; 7 positions agree with TRBD1. The material sequenced was peripheral blood, taken after recovery from COVID-19. The CDR3 DNA follows: TGTGCCAGCAGCCAAGATAGGACAGGAGGATTTCTCTATGGCTACACCTTC. Its protein is CASSQDRTGGFLYGYTF.